A single sample gave rise to the 32 T cell receptor beta chains below, sequenced in a study of CD8 T cells in ankylosing spondylitis. Their recognized antigens are unknown. TCRdb analysed the 5' RACE reads with MiXCR anew, one entry per CDR3 protein. This table has about 440,000 distinct CDR3 sequences, 15% to 20% appearing once. Study-level results: Typical of ankylosing spondylitis blood, it appeared, was a TCR beta motif of under 10 highly homologous variants.

The sequenced sample consisted of blood, either unsorted or a sorted T cell fraction (not recorded which). These receptors came from a male donor with ankylosing spondylitis.

This clonotype was seen more than once but under ten times. The rearrangement joins TRBV5-1 to TRBJ2-1; 10 bases align to TRBD2. This CDR3 region has 17 residues. Germline loops: CDR1 SGHRS, CDR2 YFSETQ. V gave up 0 bases and J gave up 6 bases; unmatched junction bases: 9. The CDR3 reads CASSLEGAGGPVNEQFF. The CDR3 nucleotides are TGCGCCAGCAGCTTGGAGGGAGCGGGAGGGCCGGTCAATGAGCAGTTCTTC.

The rearrangement uses TRBV20-1 and TRBJ2-2; 12 nucleotides align to TRBD2. The CDR3 consists of 19 residues. Germline trimming cut 1 base from V and 1 base from J; bases unmatched to any gene: 10. From germline, CDR1 is DFQATT and CDR2 SNEGSKA (reference sequence). Written as DNA, the CDR3 is TGCAGTGCTAGAGGGGACCCGACTAGCGGGAGTAAGAACACCGGGGAGCTGTTTTTT. Amino acid sequence: CSARGDPTSGSKNTGELFF.

This clonotype came up a few times. The chain is built from TRBV12-3 or TRBV12-4 and TRBJ1-5; possibly TRBD1 for D (5 bases). There are 15 residues in the CDR3. Trimming pared 8 bases from V and 6 bases from J, leaving 20 bases between. The CDR3 DNA reads TGTGCCAGCGGCGACCGGGGCACCCGGGGTCAGCCCCAGCATTTT. This gives the protein CASGDRGTRGQPQHF.

In DNA, the CDR3 is TGCGCCAGCAGCGCCCTTTCGTACGGGGGACGCACAGATACGCAGTATTTT. Translated, it gives CASSALSYGGRTDTQYF. This chain joins TRBV4-1 and TRBJ2-3; perhaps TRBD2 as D (6 bases). The CDR3 extends over 17 amino acids. With 5 bases removed from V and 1 base from J, the gap between germline ends came to 19 bases. Germline V gene lookup returns CDR1 MGHRA and CDR2 YSYEKL.

V is TRBV15 and J is TRBJ1-6; no reliable D call. Per the germline V gene, CDR1 is LNHNV and CDR2 is YYDKDF (reference sequence). Trimming left V 4 bases short and J 0 bases short, with 7 bases between. This CDR3 is 15 amino acids long. DNA for the CDR3: TGTGCCACCAGCACTGCCAGCTCCTATAATTCACCCCTCCACTTT. Amino acids: CATSTASSYNSPLHF. The complete variable domain, with remaining parts taken from reference TRBV15 and TRBJ1-6, reads DAMVIQNPRYQVTQFGKPVTLSCSQTLNHNVMYWYQQKSSQAPKLLFHYYDKDFNNEADTPDNFQSRRPNTSFCFLDIRSPGLGDTAMYLCATSTASSYNSPLHFGNGTRLTVT.

The gene calls are TRBV10-3 and TRBJ1-2; unclear D gene. The germline V gene encodes CDR1 ENHRY and CDR2 SYGVKD. The V end lost 3 bases, the J end lost 0 bases, and 8 bases lay between the germline ends. The CDR3 has 14 residues. The chain's CDR3 is CAISDSASNYGYTF. The CDR3 DNA reads TGTGCCATCAGTGATAGCGCGTCTAACTATGGCTACACCTTC.

The table lists this clonotype with a few counts. CDR3 nucleotide sequence: TGTGCCAGCAGTCGTAGGACAGGGGATGAGACCCAGTACTTC. Amino acid sequence: CASSRRTGDETQYF. This rearrangement joins TRBV12-3 or TRBV12-4 to TRBJ2-5, with 9 bases lining up with TRBD1. CDR3 length: 14 residues. The trim removed 5 bases at V and 5 bases at J, leaving 6 bases unmatched.

This clonotype turned up a few times. The chain is built from TRBV12-3 or TRBV12-4 and TRBJ2-5; 8 bases line up with TRBD2. With 1 base clipped from V and 6 bases from J, the junction kept 4 bases outside the gene matches. The CDR3 is 14 amino acids. In DNA, the CDR3 is TGTGCCAGCAGTTTAGGGGCGGGGGGAAAGACCCAGTACTTC. This sequence encodes CASSLGAGGKTQYF.

The table lists this clonotype with many counts. This rearrangement joins TRBV24-1 to TRBJ2-5, with D perhaps assigned TRBD1 or TRBD2 (5 bases each). CDR3 length: 15 amino acids. The V end lost 4 bases, the J end lost 4 bases, and 15 bases lay between the germline ends. Germline V CDR1 and CDR2: KGHDR, SFDVKD. The CDR3 sequence: CATSDSGLGGETQYF. In DNA form, the CDR3 reads TGTGCCACCAGTGACTCGGGCCTTGGGGGAGAGACCCAGTACTTC.

V gene TRBV5-1 combines with J gene TRBJ2-1; 8 bases agree with TRBD2. The ends lost 4 bases at V and 10 bases at J; junction bases unmatched: 19. The germline V gene encodes CDR1 SGHRS and CDR2 YFSETQ. The CDR3 loop spans 17 amino acids. CDR3 DNA: TGCGCCAGCAGCGGCGCTCCGGGACTAGGGGGGCAGGGAGAGCAGTTCTTC. It translates to CASSGAPGLGGQGEQFF.

This chain connects TRBV4-2 to TRBJ1-6; 8 bases line up with TRBD1. The CDR3 spans 15 residues. Germline CDR1 is LGHNA and CDR2 is YNFKEQ. V dropped 5 bases and J dropped 5; count of bases not matched to a gene: 5. CDR3 sequence: CASSFEGQDNSPLHF. For the CDR3, the DNA is TGTGCCAGCAGCTTCGAGGGACAGGATAATTCACCCCTCCACTTT.

This clonotype has a handful of counts. V is TRBV29-1 and J is TRBJ1-4, with 8 bases that match TRBD1. J lost 5 bases, V lost 1 base, and 6 bases had no gene match. This CDR3 spans 15 amino acids. Germline V gene data show CDR1 as SQVTM and CDR2 as ANQGSEA. The CDR3 nucleotides read TGCAGCGTTGAAGTGCTGCAGGGGGCGAATGAAAAACTGTTTTTT. As protein: CSVEVLQGANEKLFF.

This clonotype was seen only a few times. The gene calls are TRBV20-1 and TRBJ2-1, with D perhaps assigned TRBD1 or TRBD2 (5 bases each). V was clipped by 3 bases and J by 6 bases, with 15 bases between them. Germline V lookup: CDR1 DFQATT, CDR2 SNEGSKA (reference sequence). The CDR3 runs to 14 residues. The CDR3 sequence is CSASGAARGNEQFF. CDR3 DNA: TGCAGTGCTAGCGGGGCGGCTAGGGGCAATGAGCAGTTCTTC.

This clonotype has only a few counts. This CDR3 is CASGPPGLQYEQYF. CDR3 in DNA: TGTGCTAGTGGCCCCCCGGGACTACAGTACGAGCAGTACTTC. This chain joins TRBV12-5 and TRBJ2-7; 7 bases fit TRBD2. CDR1 and CDR2 (germline): LGHNT, FRNRAP. This CDR3 has 14 amino acids. V was pared by 6 bases and J by 4 bases, with 9 bases of the junction left unmatched.

The gene calls are TRBV20-1 and TRBJ1-2, with D unresolved. From germline, CDR1 is DFQATT and CDR2 SNEGSKA (reference sequence). The CDR3 extends over 14 amino acids. Trimming pared 5 bases from V and 2 bases from J, leaving 15 bases between. CDR3 DNA: TGCAGTGCTCCCCAGGCATCCGGGAACTATGGCTACACCTTC. Translated: CSAPQASGNYGYTF.

Only a few counts were recorded for this clonotype. This rearrangement joins TRBV2 to TRBJ1-4; the D gene is possibly TRBD1 (5 bases). V lost 6 bases to trimming and J lost 7 bases, with 15 bases between them. CDR1 and CDR2 (germline): SNHLY, FYNNEI. CDR3 length: 14 residues. The CDR3 is CASRTGVPGEKLFF. For the CDR3, the DNA is TGTGCCAGCAGGACGGGGGTGCCTGGTGAAAAACTGTTTTTT.

V usage is TRBV12-3 or TRBV12-4 and J usage is TRBJ2-6, with D perhaps TRBD2 (5 bases). The CDR3 extends over 16 amino acids. V shed 8 bases and J shed 1 base, with 15 bases lying between them. The CDR3 DNA sequence: TGTGCCAGCGCCCCTACAGCGGTATCTGGGGCCAACGTCCTGACTTTC. Translation: CASAPTAVSGANVLTF.

The chain employs TRBV6-2 or TRBV6-3 and TRBJ2-6; D remains unclear. With 10 bases removed from V and 2 bases from J, the gap between germline ends came to 6 bases. The CDR3 sequence is 12 residues long. Germline CDR1 is MNHEY and CDR2 is SVGEGT. CDR3 loop: CATETGANVLTF. CDR3 in DNA: TGTGCCACCGAGACTGGGGCCAACGTCCTGACTTTC.

V is TRBV11-2 and J is TRBJ1-6; D call uncertain. Per the germline V gene, CDR1 is SGHAT and CDR2 is FQNNGV. CDR3 length: 12 residues. Trimming cost V 0 bases and J 10 bases, with 4 bases left between them. CDR3 bases: TGTGCCAGCAGCTTAGATTGGTCACCCCTCCACTTT. Protein sequence: CASSLDWSPLHF. Combining the CDR3 with reference TRBV11-2 and TRBJ1-6 gives the whole variable domain EAGVAQSPRYKIIEKRQSVAFWCNPISGHATLYWYQQILGQGPKLLIQFQNNGVVDDSQLPKDRFSAERLKGVDSTLKIQPAKLEDSAVYLCASSLDWSPLHFGNGTRLTVT.

Ten or more counts support this clonotype. The rearrangement uses TRBV5-1 and TRBJ2-7; D not certain. The CDR3 is 15 amino acids. Germline loops: CDR1 SGHRS, CDR2 YFSETQ. V was clipped by 1 base and J by 3 bases, with 14 bases between them. CDR3 amino acids: CASSLFGVDNYEQYF. The CDR3 nucleotides are TGCGCCAGCAGCTTGTTCGGAGTTGACAACTACGAGCAGTACTTC.

This clonotype was observed a few times. This chain links TRBV24-1 with TRBJ1-5; TRBD1 agrees at 8 bases. CDR1 is KGHDR and CDR2 is SFDVKD in the germline V gene. The trim removed 12 bases at V and 1 base at J, leaving 13 bases unmatched. The length of the CDR3 is 16 residues. CDR3 residues: CADLDEDRESNQPQHF. The CDR3, as DNA: TGTGCCGATTTGGACGAGGACAGGGAGAGCAATCAGCCCCAGCATTTT.

The rearrangement joins TRBV4-1 to TRBJ2-4; 7 bases agree with TRBD1. Germline V gene data show CDR1 as MGHRA and CDR2 as YSYEKL. The CDR3 spans 15 residues. Germline trimming cut 0 bases from V and 8 bases from J; bases unmatched to any gene: 7. CDR3 bases: TGCGCCAGCAGCCAAGATCTTAGGGGGCAATACATTCAGTACTTC. Translating gives CASSQDLRGQYIQYF.

This chain joins TRBV12-3 or TRBV12-4 and TRBJ2-3; 11 bases match TRBD2. The ends lost 8 bases at V and 5 bases at J; junction bases unmatched: 12. This CDR3 spans 16 amino acids. CDR3 loop: CASSLSSGGVVDTQYF. CDR3 DNA: TGTGCCAGCTCTCTCAGTAGCGGGGGGGTCGTAGATACGCAGTATTTT.

The chain carries TRBV6-5 and TRBJ2-3; TRBD2 might be the D (7 bases). This CDR3 is 15 amino acids long. Trimming left V 0 bases short and J 4 bases short, with 11 bases between. Germline CDR1 is MNHEY and CDR2 is SVGAGI. CDR3 region: CASSYSRGGADTQYF. CDR3 in DNA: TGTGCCAGCAGTTACTCCAGGGGAGGGGCAGATACGCAGTATTTT.

The V and J genes are TRBV12-3 or TRBV12-4 and TRBJ2-6; D is possibly TRBD1 (6 bases). This CDR3 spans 16 amino acids. V was cut by 3 bases and J by 2 bases, with 11 bases left in between. The DNA for the CDR3 is TGTGCCAGCAGTTTCGGTGCAGGGGCTGGGGCCAACGTCCTGACTTTC. Residues: CASSFGAGAGANVLTF.

The chain carries TRBV11-2 and TRBJ2-3; perhaps TRBD2 as D (6 bases). Trimming stripped 0 bases from V and 0 bases from J, with 16 bases between. Germline CDR1 and CDR2: SGHAT and FQNNGV. The CDR3 covers 18 residues. In nucleotides, the CDR3 is TGTGCCAGCAGCTTAGACAGCGGGCAGGGTGGTAGCACAGATACGCAGTATTTT. Protein sequence: CASSLDSGQGGSTDTQYF.

Many counts were recorded for this clonotype. An end of the junction differs from the germline gene, which may be a read error. The J gene is TRBJ1-4, the V gene TRBV12-3 or TRBV12-4; D call uncertain. The CDR3 has 14 residues. The CDR3 bases are TGTGCCAGCAGCTTAGGCGTCTCTAATGAAAAACTGTTTTTT. Amino acid sequence: CASSLGVSNEKLFF.

This chain connects TRBV4-2 to TRBJ2-1; 8 bases match TRBD2. This CDR3 is 16 amino acids long. Unmatched junction bases numbered 10, after V lost 3 bases and J lost 6 bases. The V gene's germline CDR1 is LGHNA and CDR2 YNFKEQ. CDR3 sequence: CASSQLTSVQSNEQFF. CDR3 nucleotide sequence: TGTGCCAGCAGCCAGCTGACTAGCGTTCAAAGCAATGAGCAGTTCTTC.

This sequence joins TRBV2 and TRBJ2-5, with TRBD2 matching 8 bases. The CDR3 has 11 amino acids. V lost 10 bases, J lost 5 bases, and 3 bases stayed unmatched. Germline CDR1 and CDR2: SNHLY and FYNNEI. The CDR3 DNA sequence: TGTGCCACCGGACTAGCCGAGACCCAGTACTTC. This translates into CATGLAETQYF.

V gene TRBV27 combines with J gene TRBJ2-7; 7 bases match TRBD2. V lost 4 bases to trimming and J lost 3 bases; unmatched junction nucleotides: 9. The germline V gene has CDR1 MNHEY and CDR2 SMNVEV (reference sequence). The CDR3 is made up of 15 amino acids. CDR3 coding DNA: TGTGCCAGCAGTTCCAGAGACGGGACTAACTACGAGCAGTACTTC. This encodes CASSSRDGTNYEQYF.

This chain joins TRBV7-2 and TRBJ2-2; 11 nucleotides line up with TRBD2. V lost 3 bases and J lost 6; bases outside the gene matches: 6. The CDR3 has 16 amino acids. CDR1 is SGHTA, CDR2 FQGNSA, per germline. DNA of the CDR3: TGTGCCAGCAGCTTTGGTGGACTAGCGGGTGCCGGGGAGCTGTTTTTT. This sequence encodes CASSFGGLAGAGELFF.

This sequence joins TRBV6-2 or TRBV6-3 and TRBJ2-7, with 8 bases lining up with TRBD1. Trimming removed 6 bases from V and 7 bases from J; junction bases left unmatched: 14. Germline CDR1 MNHEY, CDR2 SVGEGT. This CDR3 has 15 residues. CDR3 in amino acids: CASRRIGQGSGEQYF. For the CDR3, the DNA is TGTGCCAGCAGACGGATTGGACAGGGATCGGGGGAGCAGTACTTC.